The clone carrying this T cell receptor (beta chain) was picked up a small number of times. What it binds is not known. As it was prepared, the TCRbeta library received unique molecular identifiers. TCRdb analysed the PCR reads with MiXCR anew, one entry per CDR3 protein. The repertoire consists of 250,000 to 300,000 distinct CDR3 sequences, with roughly a tenth occurring once and the leading ten covering around 7.5%. The CDR3 has 14 amino acids. CDR1 and CDR2 from the germline V gene are SGDLS and YYNGEE. The ends lost 0 bases at V and 7 bases at J; junction bases unmatched: 4. The data belong to a study of T-cell reconstitution after alpha-beta-depleted transplantation in children. The study, taken as a whole, reports: Several hundred expanded graft clones reportedly were the source of alpha-beta T cells about two months after transplant.

This sequence joins TRBV9 and TRBJ2-1; TRBD1 matches at 7 bases. The receptor was isolated from a boy in the first two years of life with acute myeloid leukemia, due to receive a stem cell transplant. Sample: PBMCs, taken before TCRalphabeta/CD19-depleted stem cell transplant. CDR3 sequence: CASSVEPRGNEQFF. The CDR3 nucleotides read TGTGCCAGCAGCGTAGAGCCCAGGGGGAATGAGCAGTTCTTC.